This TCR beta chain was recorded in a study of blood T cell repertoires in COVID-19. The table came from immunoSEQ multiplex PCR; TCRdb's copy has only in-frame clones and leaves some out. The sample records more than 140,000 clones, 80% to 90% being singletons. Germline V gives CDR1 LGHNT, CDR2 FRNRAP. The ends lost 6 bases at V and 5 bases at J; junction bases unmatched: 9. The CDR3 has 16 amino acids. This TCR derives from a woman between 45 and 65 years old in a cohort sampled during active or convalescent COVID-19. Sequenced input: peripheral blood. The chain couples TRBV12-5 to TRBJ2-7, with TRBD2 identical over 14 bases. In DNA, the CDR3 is TGTGCTAGTGGCCTACGTACGGGACTAGCGGGGGACGAGCAGTACTTC. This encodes CASGLRTGLAGDEQYF.